The text below deals with one T cell receptor beta chain. The antigen is unknown. The sample is drawn from a study of cytomegalovirus exposure and HLA in healthy donors. Study-wide results and caveats: Earlier results showed most TCR beta V segments being productive about 90% or about 30% of the time.

PCR amplification relied on 60 Vbeta primers (plus 13 Jbeta primers). Clones were read by immunoSEQ multiplex PCR, and TCRdb kept only the in-frame ones, dropping some. The sample carries some 160,000 clones, roughly 84% recorded once. Germline CDR1 is SGHTA and CDR2 is FQGNSA. The CDR3 runs 14 residues. The trim removed 5 bases at V and 8 bases at J, leaving 6 bases unmatched. This TCR was recovered from a man between 18 and 35 years old in good health and CMV-seronegative. The chain has TRBV7-2 and TRBJ1-4; 9 nucleotides line up with TRBD1. The sequenced material came from PBMCs. CDR3 loop: CASSPGQGTEKLFF. The CDR3 bases are TGTGCCAGCAGCCCGGGACAGGGTACGGAAAAACTGTTTTTT.